The 21 T cell receptor beta chains given below trace back to one sample, sequenced in a study of T cell responses to AZD1222 COVID-19 vaccine. Clones were read by immunoSEQ multiplex PCR, and TCRdb kept only the in-frame ones, dropping some. Of under 130,000 clones in the sample, roughly 91% were seen once. Sequenced here: peripheral blood, sampled on day 0 of AZD1222 vaccination. Receptors were obtained from an adult in good health.

The CDR3 coding sequence is TGTGCCAGTAGTATTTCCCGGGGCGGCAACAATGAGCAGTTCTTC. Translating gives CASSISRGGNNEQFF. The genes are TRBV19 and TRBJ2-1; D may correspond to TRBD1 or TRBD2 (5 bases each). From germline, CDR1 is LNHDA and CDR2 SQIVND (reference sequence). The CDR3 covers 15 residues. Trimming removed 3 bases from V and 5 bases from J, with 14 bases in between. Full variable domain (rest looked up from reference TRBV19 and TRBJ2-1): DGGITQSPKYLFRKEGQNVTLSCEQNLNHDAMYWYRQDPGQGLRLIYYSQIVNDFQKGDIAEGYSVSREKKESFPLTVTSAQKNPTAFYLCASSISRGGNNEQFFGPGTRLTVL.

The rearrangement joins TRBV2 to TRBJ2-2, with TRBD2 identical over 8 bases. Germline V lookup: CDR1 SNHLY, CDR2 FYNNEI. The CDR3 is made up of 14 amino acids. With 4 bases clipped from V and 7 bases from J, the junction kept 5 bases outside the gene matches. CDR3 protein: CASSVSGSGGELFF. In nucleotides, the CDR3 is TGTGCCAGCAGTGTGAGCGGGAGTGGCGGGGAGCTGTTTTTT.

The V call is TRBV30, the J call TRBJ1-6; TRBD1 aligns across 9 bases. Germline CDR1 and CDR2: GTSNPN and SVGIG (reference sequence). V dropped 7 bases and J dropped 7; count of bases not matched to a gene: 8. This CDR3 region has 14 residues. The CDR3 sequence is CAYSYRGLNSPLHF. As DNA, the CDR3 is TGTGCCTACTCGTACAGGGGGCTAAATTCACCCCTCCACTTT.

The rearrangement links TRBV6-4 to TRBJ2-1; TRBD1 might be the D (6 bases). V lost 4 bases and J 10 bases, leaving 14 bases between the germline ends. The CDR3 spans 13 residues. CDR1 is MRHNA and CDR2 is SNTAGT in the germline V gene. In DNA form, the CDR3 reads TGTGCCAGCAGTGGTGCAGGGGAAAGCGAGCAGTTCTTC. It yields the protein CASSGAGESEQFF.

In this sample, this clone turned up once. The rearrangement links TRBV11-2 to TRBJ2-7; no definite D call. This CDR3 contains 13 residues. The germline V gene has CDR1 SGHAT and CDR2 FQNNGV. Trimming left V 5 bases short and J 7 bases short, with 15 bases between. CDR3 DNA sequence: TGTGCCAGCAGCAGCGCGTTGGTGGGGGAGCAGTACTTC. Its translation is CASSSALVGEQYF. Looking up the rest from reference TRBV11-2 and TRBJ2-7 gives the full variable domain: EAGVAQSPRYKIIEKRQSVAFWCNPISGHATLYWYQQILGQGPKLLIQFQNNGVVDDSQLPKDRFSAERLKGVDSTLKIQPAKLEDSAVYLCASSSALVGEQYFGPGTRLTVT.

A few counts support this clone. This rearrangement joins TRBV28 to TRBJ2-1; TRBD2 matches at 9 bases. This CDR3 is 16 amino acids long. Germline V gene sequence: CDR1 MDHEN, CDR2 SYDVKM. V trimming: 4 bases; J trimming: 3 bases; junction bases outside the gene matches: 7. This chain's CDR3 is CASSSRRTSVYNEQFF. In nucleotides, the CDR3 is TGTGCCAGCAGTTCGAGGAGGACTAGCGTCTACAATGAGCAGTTCTTC.

The J gene is TRBJ2-7, the V gene TRBV28, with D perhaps TRBD1 (5 bases). Germline V gene data show CDR1 as MDHEN and CDR2 as SYDVKM. The CDR3 sequence is 14 residues long. The ends were cut back, 3 bases at V and 4 bases at J, with 13 bases in the middle. The CDR3 nucleotides read TGTGCCAGCAGTTTCCCAGGGCCTGAGTACGAGCAGTACTTC. Its protein product is CASSFPGPEYEQYF.

V usage is TRBV5-6 and J usage is TRBJ2-7; D tentatively fits TRBD1 or TRBD2 (5 bases each). Germline lookup yields CDR1 SGHDT and CDR2 YYEEEE. Trimming took off 4 bases at V and 2 bases at J, with 10 bases between the two ends. This CDR3 comprises 13 residues. The CDR3 DNA reads TGTGCCAGCAGCCCGGGACCCGCCTACGAGCAGTACTTC. It encodes CASSPGPAYEQYF.

V and J are TRBV5-1 and TRBJ1-4; D gene ambiguous. Germline V lookup: CDR1 SGHRS, CDR2 YFSETQ. The V end lost 4 bases, the J end lost 0 bases, and 7 bases lay between the germline ends. This CDR3 contains 14 residues. Here the CDR3 reads CASSVLSTNEKLFF. DNA of the CDR3: TGCGCCAGCAGCGTCCTATCAACTAATGAAAAACTGTTTTTT.

The chain employs TRBV28 and TRBJ1-2; D is unclear. Trimming removed 8 bases at V and 2 bases at J, with 12 bases between. Per germline, CDR1 MDHEN and CDR2 SYDVKM. The CDR3 is made up of 13 amino acids. CDR3 sequence: CASDYSLNYGYTF. The CDR3 DNA sequence: TGTGCCAGCGATTACTCCTTGAACTATGGCTACACCTTC.

The genes are TRBV7-2 and TRBJ2-2; D remains unclear. V lost 8 bases and J 5 bases, leaving 12 bases between the germline ends. The CDR3 has 13 amino acids. Germline V CDR1 and CDR2: SGHTA, FQGNSA. CDR3 DNA sequence: TGTGCCAGCCGTGCAACGGGTACCGGGGAGCTGTTTTTT. It yields the protein CASRATGTGELFF.

The rearrangement uses TRBV30 and TRBJ1-5; D is uncertain. The CDR3 contains 13 residues. Germline V gives CDR1 GTSNPN, CDR2 SVGIG (reference sequence). V gave up 4 bases and J gave up 0 bases, with 7 bases separating them. The CDR3 here is CAWNLGSNQPQHF. The CDR3 region has the DNA TGTGCCTGGAATCTGGGTAGCAATCAGCCCCAGCATTTT.

The chain carries TRBV7-6 and TRBJ2-7; D gene unclear. Germline CDR1 reads SGHVS; CDR2 reads FNYEAQ. The CDR3 covers 16 residues. Trimming took 2 bases from V and 1 from J, leaving 15 bases between them. The CDR3 reads CASSLFSAAGSYEQYF. In nucleotides, the CDR3 is TGTGCCAGCAGCTTATTTAGTGCCGCTGGGTCCTACGAGCAGTACTTC.

This clone was counted a single time. CDR3 bases: TGTGCCAGCAGTTTAAGGGGGCGTGAATACGAGCAGTACTTC. Translation: CASSLRGREYEQYF. The chain employs TRBV28 and TRBJ2-7, with 7 bases that match TRBD1. This CDR3 spans 14 amino acids. The trim removed 2 bases at V and 4 bases at J, leaving 5 bases unmatched. Germline CDR1 MDHEN, CDR2 SYDVKM.

The rearrangement uses TRBV5-5 and TRBJ1-2, with 10 nucleotides matching TRBD1. V was pared by 2 bases and J by 3 bases, with 7 bases of the junction left unmatched. Germline-derived CDR1 and CDR2 are SGHKS and YYEKEE (reference sequence). The CDR3 sequence is 16 residues long. In nucleotides, the CDR3 is TGTGCCAGCAGCTTCGCGACAGGGGGCGCCTACTATGGCTACACCTTC. This codes for CASSFATGGAYYGYTF.

The gene calls are TRBV21-1 and TRBJ2-4; TRBD2, as called in the table, went unchecked against the DNA. TRBV21-1 constitutes a pseudogene. The CDR3 contains 17 residues. The CDR3 loop reads CASSTGLAGGAKNIQYF. As DNA, the CDR3 is TGTGCCAGCAGCACCGGACTAGCGGGAGGGGCCAAAAACATTCAGTACTTC.

This chain links TRBV3-1 (or the pseudogene TRBV3-2) with TRBJ2-7, with D uncertain. Germline lookup yields CDR1 LGHDT and CDR2 YNNKEL (reference sequence). The CDR3 runs 13 residues. Trimming pared 3 bases from V and 3 bases from J, leaving 9 bases between. The CDR3 protein is CASSHNRVYEQYF. The CDR3 nucleotides read TGTGCCAGCAGCCACAACCGGGTCTACGAGCAGTACTTC.

The rearrangement uses TRBV18 and TRBJ2-7; 11 bases fit TRBD1. The CDR3 loop spans 15 amino acids. V dropped 4 bases and J dropped 3; count of bases not matched to a gene: 5. Germline assignment: CDR1 KGHSH and CDR2 LQKENI. The DNA for the CDR3 is TGTGCCAGCTCACGATCCGGGACAGGGGGCTACGAGCAGTACTTC. This translates into CASSRSGTGGYEQYF.

The rearrangement uses TRBV9 and TRBJ2-3, with D possibly TRBD1 on 6 matching bases. Germline CDR1 reads SGDLS; CDR2 reads YYNGEE. The CDR3 has 16 amino acids. V lost 4 bases and J lost 5, with 20 bases in between. CDR3 region: CASSSRGDIGGDTQYF. In nucleotides, the CDR3 is TGTGCCAGCAGCTCCCGAGGGGACATTGGGGGAGATACGCAGTATTTT.

The chain couples TRBV9 to TRBJ1-6; D is perhaps TRBD1 (5 bases). Germline lookup yields CDR1 SGDLS and CDR2 YYNGEE. The V and J ends lost 0 bases and 1 base respectively, with 14 bases between them. The CDR3 spans 18 residues. This CDR3 reads CASSVAPWGGSYNSPLHF. The CDR3 bases are TGTGCCAGCAGCGTAGCTCCGTGGGGGGGTTCCTATAATTCACCCCTCCACTTT.

Concerning this clone: A read error may account for a junction end that differs from germline. Other DNA variants within this sample encode the same CDR3. The chain joins TRBV7-2 to TRBJ2-7, with D possibly being TRBD1 (5 bases). CDR3 size: 13 residues. CDR1 is SGHTA and CDR2 is FQGNSA in the germline V gene. In DNA form, the CDR3 reads TGCGCCAGCAGCTTACAGGTAACTGGCGAGCAGTACTTC. Protein sequence: CASSLQVTGEQYF. Based on the CDR3 plus reference TRBV7-2 and TRBJ2-7, the full variable domain is GAGVSQSPSNKVTEKGKDVELRCDPISGHTALYWYRQSLGQGLEFLIYFQGNSAPDKSGLPSDRFSAERTGGSVSTLTIQRTQQEDSAVYLCASSLQVTGEQYFGPGTRLTVT.